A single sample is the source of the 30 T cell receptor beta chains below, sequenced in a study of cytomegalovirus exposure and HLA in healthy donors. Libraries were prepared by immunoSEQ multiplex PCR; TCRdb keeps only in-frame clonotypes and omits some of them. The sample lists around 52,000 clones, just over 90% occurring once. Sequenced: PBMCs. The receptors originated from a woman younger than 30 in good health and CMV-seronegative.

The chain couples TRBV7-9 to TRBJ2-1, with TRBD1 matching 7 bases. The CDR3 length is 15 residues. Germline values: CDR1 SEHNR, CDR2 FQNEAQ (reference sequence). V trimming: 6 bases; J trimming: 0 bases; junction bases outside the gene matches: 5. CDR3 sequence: CASSRWDSSYNEQFF. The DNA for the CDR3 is TGTGCCAGCAGTCGCTGGGACAGCTCCTACAATGAGCAGTTCTTC. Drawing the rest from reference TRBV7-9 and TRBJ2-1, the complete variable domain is DTGVSQNPRHKITKRGQNVTFRCDPISEHNRLYWYRQTLGQGPEFLTYFQNEAQLEKSRLLSDRFSAERPKGSFSTLEIQRTEQGDSAMYLCASSRWDSSYNEQFFGPGTRLTVL.

This CDR3 is CASRTQDGHRGYTF. In DNA form, the CDR3 reads TGTGCCAGCAGAACACAGGACGGTCATAGGGGCTACACCTTC. The chain has TRBV28 and TRBJ1-2, with D perhaps TRBD1 (5 bases). CDR1 is MDHEN, CDR2 SYDVKM, per germline. V was shortened by 6 bases and J by 8 bases, with 19 bases between the two germline ends. CDR3 length equals 14 residues.

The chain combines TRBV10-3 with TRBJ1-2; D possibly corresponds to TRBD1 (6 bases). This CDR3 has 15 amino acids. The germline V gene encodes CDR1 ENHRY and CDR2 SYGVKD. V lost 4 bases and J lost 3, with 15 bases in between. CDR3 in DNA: TGTGCCATCAGTGGAAGACAGGTTCGGGACTATGGCTACACCTTC. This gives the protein CAISGRQVRDYGYTF.

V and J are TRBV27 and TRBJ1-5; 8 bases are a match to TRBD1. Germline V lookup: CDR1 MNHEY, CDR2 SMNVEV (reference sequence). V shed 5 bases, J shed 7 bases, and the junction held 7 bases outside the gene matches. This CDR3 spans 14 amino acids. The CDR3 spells CASSETGDGQPQHF. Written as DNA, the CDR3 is TGTGCCAGCAGTGAGACAGGGGATGGGCAGCCCCAGCATTTT.

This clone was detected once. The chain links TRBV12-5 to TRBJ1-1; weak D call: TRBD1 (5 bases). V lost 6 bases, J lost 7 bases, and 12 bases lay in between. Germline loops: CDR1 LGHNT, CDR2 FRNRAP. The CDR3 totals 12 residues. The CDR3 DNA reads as TGTGCTAGTGGATTTACCGGGGGTGAAGCTTTCTTT. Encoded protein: CASGFTGGEAFF.

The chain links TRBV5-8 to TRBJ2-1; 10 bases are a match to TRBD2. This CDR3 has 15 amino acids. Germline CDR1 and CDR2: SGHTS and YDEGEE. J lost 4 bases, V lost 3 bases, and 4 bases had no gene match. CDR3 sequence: CASSSGLAVYNEQFF. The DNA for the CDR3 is TGTGCCAGCAGCTCCGGACTAGCGGTTTACAATGAGCAGTTCTTC. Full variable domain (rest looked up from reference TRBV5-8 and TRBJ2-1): EAGVTQSPTHLIKTRGQQATLRCSPISGHTSVYWYQQALGLGLQFLLWYDEGEERNRGNFPPRFSGRQFPNYSSELNVNALELEDSALYLCASSSGLAVYNEQFFGPGTRLTVL.

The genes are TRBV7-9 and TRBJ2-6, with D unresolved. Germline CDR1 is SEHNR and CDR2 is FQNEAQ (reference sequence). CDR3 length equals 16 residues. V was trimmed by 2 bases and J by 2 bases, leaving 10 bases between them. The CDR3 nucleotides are TGTGCCAGCAGCTTACCCCGGTTTACTGGGGCCAACGTCCTGACTTTC. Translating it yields CASSLPRFTGANVLTF.

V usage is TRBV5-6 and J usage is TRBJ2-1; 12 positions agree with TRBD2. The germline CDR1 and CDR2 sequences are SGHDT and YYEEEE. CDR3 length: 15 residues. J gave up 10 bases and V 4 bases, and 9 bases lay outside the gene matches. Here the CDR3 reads CASSRLAGGHREQFF. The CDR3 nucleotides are TGTGCCAGCAGCCGTCTAGCGGGGGGGCATCGGGAGCAGTTCTTC. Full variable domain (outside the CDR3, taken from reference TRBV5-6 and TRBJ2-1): DAGVTQSPTHLIKTRGQQVTLRCSPKSGHDTVSWYQQALGQGPQFIFQYYEEEERQRGNFPDRFSGHQFPNYSSELNVNALLLGDSALYLCASSRLAGGHREQFFGPGTRLTVL.

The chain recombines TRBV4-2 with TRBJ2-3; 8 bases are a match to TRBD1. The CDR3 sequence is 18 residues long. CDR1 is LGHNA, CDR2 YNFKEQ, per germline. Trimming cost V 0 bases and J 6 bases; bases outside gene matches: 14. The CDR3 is CASSQEVPWQGAGDTQYF. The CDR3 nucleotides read TGTGCCAGCAGCCAAGAAGTCCCGTGGCAGGGGGCTGGTGATACGCAGTATTTT.

This CDR3 is CASSDIAGGFTGELFF. The CDR3 DNA is TGTGCCAGCAGCGATATAGCGGGAGGATTTACCGGGGAGCTGTTTTTT. The rearrangement joins TRBV7-2 to TRBJ2-2; 10 bases map to TRBD2. CDR1 is SGHTA, CDR2 FQGNSA, per germline. Germline trimming cut 5 bases from V and 5 bases from J; bases unmatched to any gene: 8. The CDR3 covers 16 residues.

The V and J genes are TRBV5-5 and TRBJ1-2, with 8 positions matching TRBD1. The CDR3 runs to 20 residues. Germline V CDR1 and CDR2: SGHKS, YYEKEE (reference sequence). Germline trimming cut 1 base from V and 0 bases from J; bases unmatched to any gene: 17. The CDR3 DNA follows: TGTGCCAGCAGCTTGTCAATTCGGACAGGGCGGAAGAGGACTAACTATGGCTACACCTTC. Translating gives CASSLSIRTGRKRTNYGYTF. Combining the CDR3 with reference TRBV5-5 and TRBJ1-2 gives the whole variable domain DAGVTQSPTHLIKTRGQQVTLRCSPISGHKSVSWYQQVLGQGPQFIFQYYEKEERGRGNFPDRFSARQFPNYSSELNVNALLLGDSALYLCASSLSIRTGRKRTNYGYTFGSGTRLTVV.

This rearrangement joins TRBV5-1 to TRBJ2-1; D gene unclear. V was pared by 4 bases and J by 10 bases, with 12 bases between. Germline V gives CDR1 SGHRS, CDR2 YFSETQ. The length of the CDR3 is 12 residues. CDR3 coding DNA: TGCGCCAGCAGCGAGCCTCGAGGAGAGCAGTTCTTC. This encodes CASSEPRGEQFF.

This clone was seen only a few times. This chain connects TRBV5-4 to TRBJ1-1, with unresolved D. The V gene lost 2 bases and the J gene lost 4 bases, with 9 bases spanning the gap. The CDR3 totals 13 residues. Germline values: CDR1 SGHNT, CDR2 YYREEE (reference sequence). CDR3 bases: TGTGCCAGCAGCTTTACAGTGGGCACTGAAGCTTTCTTT. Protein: CASSFTVGTEAFF.

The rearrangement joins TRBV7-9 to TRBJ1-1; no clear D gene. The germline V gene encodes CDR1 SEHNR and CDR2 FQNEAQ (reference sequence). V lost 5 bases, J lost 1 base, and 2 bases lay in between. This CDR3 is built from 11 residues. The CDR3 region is CASSQNTEAFF. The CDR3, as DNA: TGTGCCAGCAGCCAGAACACTGAAGCTTTCTTT.

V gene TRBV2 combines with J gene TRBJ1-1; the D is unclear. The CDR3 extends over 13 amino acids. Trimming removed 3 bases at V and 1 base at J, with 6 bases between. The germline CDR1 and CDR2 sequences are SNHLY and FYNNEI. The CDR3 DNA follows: TGTGCCAGCAGTGAGGAGTGGAACACTGAAGCTTTCTTT. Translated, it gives CASSEEWNTEAFF.

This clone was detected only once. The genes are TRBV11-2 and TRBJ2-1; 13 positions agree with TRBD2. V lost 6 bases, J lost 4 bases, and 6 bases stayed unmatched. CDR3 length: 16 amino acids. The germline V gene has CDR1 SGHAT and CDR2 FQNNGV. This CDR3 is CASRQPGLAGYNEQFF. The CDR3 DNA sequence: TGTGCCAGCAGGCAACCGGGACTAGCGGGATACAATGAGCAGTTCTTC.

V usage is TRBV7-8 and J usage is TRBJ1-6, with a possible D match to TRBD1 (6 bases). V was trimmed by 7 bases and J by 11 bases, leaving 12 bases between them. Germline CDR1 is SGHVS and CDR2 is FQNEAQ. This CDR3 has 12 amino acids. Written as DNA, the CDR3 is TGTGCCAGCAATAGGGGGTGGGCACCCCTCCACTTT. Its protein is CASNRGWAPLHF.

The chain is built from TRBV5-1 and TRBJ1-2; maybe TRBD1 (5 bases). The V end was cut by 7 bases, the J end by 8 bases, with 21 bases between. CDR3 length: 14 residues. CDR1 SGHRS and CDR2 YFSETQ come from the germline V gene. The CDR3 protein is CASGAEKGPRGYTF. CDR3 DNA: TGCGCCAGCGGGGCGGAGAAAGGCCCTCGAGGCTACACCTTC.

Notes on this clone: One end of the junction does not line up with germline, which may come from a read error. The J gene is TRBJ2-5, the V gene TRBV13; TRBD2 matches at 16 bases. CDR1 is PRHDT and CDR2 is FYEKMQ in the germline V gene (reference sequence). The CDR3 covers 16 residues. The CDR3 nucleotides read TGTGCCAGCAGCGTAGGGACTAGCGGGGGGGAAGAGACCCAGTACTTC. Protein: CASSVGTSGGEETQYF.

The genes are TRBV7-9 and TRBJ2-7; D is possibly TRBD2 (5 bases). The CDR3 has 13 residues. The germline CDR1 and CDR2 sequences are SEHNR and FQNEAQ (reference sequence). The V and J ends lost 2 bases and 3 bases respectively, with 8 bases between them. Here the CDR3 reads CASSLLGSYEQYF. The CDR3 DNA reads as TGTGCCAGCAGCTTACTTGGGAGCTACGAGCAGTACTTC.

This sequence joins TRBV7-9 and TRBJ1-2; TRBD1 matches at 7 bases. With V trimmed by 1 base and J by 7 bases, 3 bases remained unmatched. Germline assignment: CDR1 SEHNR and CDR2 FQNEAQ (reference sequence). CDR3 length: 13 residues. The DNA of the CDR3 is TGTGCCAGCAGCTTAGGACAGGGAGGTGGCTACACCTTC. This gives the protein CASSLGQGGGYTF.

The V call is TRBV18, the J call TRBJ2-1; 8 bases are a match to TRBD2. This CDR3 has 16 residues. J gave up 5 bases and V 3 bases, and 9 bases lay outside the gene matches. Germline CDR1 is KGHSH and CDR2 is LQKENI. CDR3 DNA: TGTGCCAGCTCACCTGCTCGTAGCGGGGTTGACAATGAGCAGTTCTTC. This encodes CASSPARSGVDNEQFF.

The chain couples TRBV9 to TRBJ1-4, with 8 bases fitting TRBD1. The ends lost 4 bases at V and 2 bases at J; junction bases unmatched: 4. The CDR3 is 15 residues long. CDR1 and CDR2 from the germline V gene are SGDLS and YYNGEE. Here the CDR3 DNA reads TGTGCCAGCAGCCTCAGGGGGCGGACTAATGAAAAACTGTTTTTT. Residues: CASSLRGRTNEKLFF.

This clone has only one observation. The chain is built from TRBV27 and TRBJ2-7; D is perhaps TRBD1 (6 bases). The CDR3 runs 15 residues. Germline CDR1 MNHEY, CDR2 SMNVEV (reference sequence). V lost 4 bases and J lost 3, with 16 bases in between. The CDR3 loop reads CASSSPQEGDYEQYF. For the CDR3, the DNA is TGTGCCAGCAGTTCCCCCCAAGAGGGGGACTACGAGCAGTACTTC.

CDR3 protein: CASSQGGMNTEAFF. CDR3 DNA sequence: TGTGCCAGCTCTCAGGGGGGTATGAACACTGAAGCTTTCTTT. V usage is TRBV19 and J usage is TRBJ1-1, with TRBD1 matching over 7 bases. V trimming: 9 bases; J trimming: 0 bases; junction bases outside the gene matches: 7. The CDR3 length is 14 residues. Germline CDR1 and CDR2: LNHDA and SQIVND (reference sequence).

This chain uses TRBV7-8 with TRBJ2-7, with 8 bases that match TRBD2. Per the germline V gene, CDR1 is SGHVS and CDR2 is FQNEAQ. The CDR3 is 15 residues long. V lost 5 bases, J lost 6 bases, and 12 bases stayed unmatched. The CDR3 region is CASSPGLGSLLEQYF. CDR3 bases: TGTGCCAGCAGCCCGGGACTAGGTAGTTTGCTCGAGCAGTACTTC.

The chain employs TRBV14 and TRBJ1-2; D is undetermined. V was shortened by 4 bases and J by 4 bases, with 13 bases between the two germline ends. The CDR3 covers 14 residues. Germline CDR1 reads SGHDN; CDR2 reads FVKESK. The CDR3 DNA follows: TGTGCCAGCAGCCCCGCGAGGGTTGGCTATGGCTACACCTTC. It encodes CASSPARVGYGYTF.

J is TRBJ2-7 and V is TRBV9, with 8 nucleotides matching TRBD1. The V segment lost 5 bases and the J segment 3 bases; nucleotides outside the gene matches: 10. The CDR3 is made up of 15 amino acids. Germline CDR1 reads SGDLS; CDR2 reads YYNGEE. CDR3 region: CASSSQDRADYEQYF. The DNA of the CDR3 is TGTGCCAGCAGTTCCCAGGACAGGGCCGACTACGAGCAGTACTTC.

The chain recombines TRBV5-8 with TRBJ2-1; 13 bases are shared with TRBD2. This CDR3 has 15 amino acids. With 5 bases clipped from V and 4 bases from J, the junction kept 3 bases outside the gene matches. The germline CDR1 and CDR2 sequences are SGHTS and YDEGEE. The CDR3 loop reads CASRRTSGSYNEQFF. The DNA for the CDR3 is TGTGCCAGCAGACGGACTAGCGGGAGTTACAATGAGCAGTTCTTC.

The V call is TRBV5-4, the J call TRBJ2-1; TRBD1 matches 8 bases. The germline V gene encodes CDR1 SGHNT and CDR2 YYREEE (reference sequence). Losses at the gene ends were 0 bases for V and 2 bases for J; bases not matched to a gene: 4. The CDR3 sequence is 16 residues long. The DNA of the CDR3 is TGTGCCAGCAGCTTGGGGGTGACAGGGGCCTACAATGAGCAGTTCTTC. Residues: CASSLGVTGAYNEQFF.